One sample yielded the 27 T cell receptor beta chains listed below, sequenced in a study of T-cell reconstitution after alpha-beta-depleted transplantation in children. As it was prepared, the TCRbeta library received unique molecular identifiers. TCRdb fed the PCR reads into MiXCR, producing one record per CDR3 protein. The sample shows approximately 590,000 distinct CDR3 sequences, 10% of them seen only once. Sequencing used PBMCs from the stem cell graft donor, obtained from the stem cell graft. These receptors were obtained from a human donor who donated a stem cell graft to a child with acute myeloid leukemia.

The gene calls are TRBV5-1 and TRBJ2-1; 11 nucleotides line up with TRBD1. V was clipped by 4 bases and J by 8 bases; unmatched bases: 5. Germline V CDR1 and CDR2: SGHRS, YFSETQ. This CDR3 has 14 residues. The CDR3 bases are TGCGCCAGCAGCCCCGGGACAGGGGGACATGAGCAGTTCTTC. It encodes CASSPGTGGHEQFF.

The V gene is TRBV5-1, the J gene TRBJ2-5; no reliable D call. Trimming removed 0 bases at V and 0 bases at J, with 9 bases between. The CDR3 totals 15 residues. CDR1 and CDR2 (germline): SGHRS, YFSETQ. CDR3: CASSLAGEYQETQYF. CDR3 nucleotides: TGCGCCAGCAGCTTGGCGGGCGAGTACCAAGAGACCCAGTACTTC.

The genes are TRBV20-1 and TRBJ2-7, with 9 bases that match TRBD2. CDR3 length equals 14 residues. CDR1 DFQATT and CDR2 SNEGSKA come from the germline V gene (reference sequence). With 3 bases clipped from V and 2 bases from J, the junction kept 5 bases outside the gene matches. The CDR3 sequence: CSARGSGGAYEQYF. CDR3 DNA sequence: TGCAGTGCTAGGGGTAGCGGGGGAGCCTACGAGCAGTACTTC.

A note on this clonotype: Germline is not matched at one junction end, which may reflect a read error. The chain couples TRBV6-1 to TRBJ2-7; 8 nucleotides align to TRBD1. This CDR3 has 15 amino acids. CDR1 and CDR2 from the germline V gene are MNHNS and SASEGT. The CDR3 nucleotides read TGTGCCAGCAGGGAAGCCGGGACAGGACTCTACGAGCAGTACTTC. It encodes CASREAGTGLYEQYF.

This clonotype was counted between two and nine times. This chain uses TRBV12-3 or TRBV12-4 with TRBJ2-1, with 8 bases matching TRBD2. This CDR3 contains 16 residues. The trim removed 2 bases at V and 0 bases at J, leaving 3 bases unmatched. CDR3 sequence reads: CASSLLLAGSYNEQFF. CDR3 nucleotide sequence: TGTGCCAGCAGTTTACTCCTAGCGGGCTCCTACAATGAGCAGTTCTTC.

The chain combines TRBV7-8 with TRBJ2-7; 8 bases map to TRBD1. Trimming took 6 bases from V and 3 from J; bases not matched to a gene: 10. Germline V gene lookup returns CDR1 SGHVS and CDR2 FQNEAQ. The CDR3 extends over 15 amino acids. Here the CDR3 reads CASRPYRDRNYEQYF. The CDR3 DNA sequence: TGTGCCAGCAGACCCTACCGGGACAGGAACTACGAGCAGTACTTC.

The CDR3: CASSLVTAGNTEAFF. In nucleotides, the CDR3 is TGTGCCAGCAGCTTAGTTACCGCAGGGAACACTGAAGCTTTCTTT. The V call is TRBV7-8, the J call TRBJ1-1; unclear D gene. V shed 1 base and J shed 1 base, with 10 bases lying between them. Germline CDR1 is SGHVS and CDR2 is FQNEAQ. The CDR3 is made up of 15 amino acids.

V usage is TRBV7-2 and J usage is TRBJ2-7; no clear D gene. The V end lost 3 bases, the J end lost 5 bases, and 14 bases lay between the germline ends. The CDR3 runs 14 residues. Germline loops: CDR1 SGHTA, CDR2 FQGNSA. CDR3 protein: CASSFVTQSDEQYF. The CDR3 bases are TGTGCCAGCAGCTTTGTCACCCAAAGCGACGAGCAGTACTTC.

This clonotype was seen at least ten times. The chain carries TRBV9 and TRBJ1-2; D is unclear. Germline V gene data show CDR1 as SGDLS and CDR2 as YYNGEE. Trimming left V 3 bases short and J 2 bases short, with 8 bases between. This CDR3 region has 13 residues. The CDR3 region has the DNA TGTGCCAGCAGCGGACCTATAAACTATGGCTACACCTTC. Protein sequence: CASSGPINYGYTF.

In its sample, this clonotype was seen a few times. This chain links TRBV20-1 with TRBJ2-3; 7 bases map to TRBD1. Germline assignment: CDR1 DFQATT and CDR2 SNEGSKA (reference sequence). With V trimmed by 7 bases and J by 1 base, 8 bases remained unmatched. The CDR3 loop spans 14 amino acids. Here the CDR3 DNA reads TGCAGTGTCCTCAGGGGGATCGGCACAGATACGCAGTATTTT. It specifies CSVLRGIGTDTQYF.

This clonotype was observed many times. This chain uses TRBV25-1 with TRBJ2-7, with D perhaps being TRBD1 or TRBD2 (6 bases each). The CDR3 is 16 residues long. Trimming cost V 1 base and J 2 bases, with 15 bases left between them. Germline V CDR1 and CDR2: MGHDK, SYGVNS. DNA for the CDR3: TGTGCCAGCAGTGAATCAGGAGGGGGACGGACCTACGAGCAGTACTTC. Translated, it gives CASSESGGGRTYEQYF.

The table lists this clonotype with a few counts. CDR3 protein: CASSQYTGNTIYF. The CDR3 coding sequence is TGTGCCAGCAGCCAATACACCGGAAACACCATATATTTT. The J gene is TRBJ1-3, the V gene TRBV3-1; D is unresolved. Trimming cost V 2 bases and J 4 bases, with 6 bases left between them. This CDR3 is built from 13 residues. Germline V gene sequence: CDR1 LGHDT, CDR2 YNNKEL (reference sequence).

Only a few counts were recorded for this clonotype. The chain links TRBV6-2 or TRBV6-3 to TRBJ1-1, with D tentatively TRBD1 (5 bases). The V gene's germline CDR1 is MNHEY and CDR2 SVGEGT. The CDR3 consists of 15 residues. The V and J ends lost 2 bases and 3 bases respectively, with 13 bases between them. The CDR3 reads CASSYGGLGDTEAFF. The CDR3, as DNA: TGTGCCAGCAGTTACGGCGGCCTGGGGGACACTGAAGCTTTCTTT.

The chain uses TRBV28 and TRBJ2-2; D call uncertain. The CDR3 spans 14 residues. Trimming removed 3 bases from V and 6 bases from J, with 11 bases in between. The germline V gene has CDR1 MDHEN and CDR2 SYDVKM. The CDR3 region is CASSFAFGAGELFF. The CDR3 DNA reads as TGTGCCAGCAGTTTCGCGTTCGGTGCCGGGGAGCTGTTTTTT.

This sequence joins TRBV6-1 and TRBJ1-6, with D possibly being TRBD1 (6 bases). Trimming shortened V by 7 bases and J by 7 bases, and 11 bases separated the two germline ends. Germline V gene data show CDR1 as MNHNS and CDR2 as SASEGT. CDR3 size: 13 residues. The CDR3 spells CASKQQGNSPLHF. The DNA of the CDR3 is TGTGCCAGCAAGCAACAGGGAAATTCACCCCTCCACTTT.

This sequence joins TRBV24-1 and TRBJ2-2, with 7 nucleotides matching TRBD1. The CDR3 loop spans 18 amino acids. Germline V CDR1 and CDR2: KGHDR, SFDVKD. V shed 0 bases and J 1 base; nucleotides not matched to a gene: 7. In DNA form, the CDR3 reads TGTGCCACCAGTGATTTGCAGTGGACAGGTGGGAACACCGGGGAGCTGTTTTTT. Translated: CATSDLQWTGGNTGELFF.

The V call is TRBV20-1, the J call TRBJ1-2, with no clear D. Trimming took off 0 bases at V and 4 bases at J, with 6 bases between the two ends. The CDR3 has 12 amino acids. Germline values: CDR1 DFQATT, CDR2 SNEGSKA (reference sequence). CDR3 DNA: TGCAGTGCTAGAGATTACAGCTATGGCTACACCTTC. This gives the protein CSARDYSYGYTF.

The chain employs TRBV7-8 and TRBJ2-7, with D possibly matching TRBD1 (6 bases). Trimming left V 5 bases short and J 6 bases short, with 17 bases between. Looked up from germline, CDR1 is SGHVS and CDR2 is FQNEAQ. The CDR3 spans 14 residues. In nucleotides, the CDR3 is TGTGCCAGCAGCCTCAGGGACACCCGGTCCGAGCAGTACTTC. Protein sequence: CASSLRDTRSEQYF.

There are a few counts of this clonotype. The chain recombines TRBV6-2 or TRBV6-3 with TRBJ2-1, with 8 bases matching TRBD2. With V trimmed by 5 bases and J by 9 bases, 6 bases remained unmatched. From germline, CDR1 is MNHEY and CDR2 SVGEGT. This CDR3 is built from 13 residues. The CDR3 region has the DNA TGTGCCAGCAGTACCGGACTAGCCTTTGAGCAGTTCTTC. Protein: CASSTGLAFEQFF.

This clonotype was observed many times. In nucleotides, the CDR3 is TGTGCCACCGCCGGGACTAGCGGGAGGGGGACAGATACGCAGTATTTT. Translated, it gives CATAGTSGRGTDTQYF. This chain links TRBV12-3 or TRBV12-4 with TRBJ2-3, with 16 bases aligning to TRBD2. After removal of 10 bases from V and 3 bases from J, the junction contained 7 bases not matched to a gene. This CDR3 spans 16 amino acids.

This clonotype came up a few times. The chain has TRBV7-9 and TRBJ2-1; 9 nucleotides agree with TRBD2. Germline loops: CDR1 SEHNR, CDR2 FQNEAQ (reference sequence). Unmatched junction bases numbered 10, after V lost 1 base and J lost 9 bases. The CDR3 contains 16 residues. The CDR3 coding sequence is TGTGCCAGCAGCTTAGTTTCGGCGGGAGCGGGAGGTGAGCAGTTCTTC. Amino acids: CASSLVSAGAGGEQFF.

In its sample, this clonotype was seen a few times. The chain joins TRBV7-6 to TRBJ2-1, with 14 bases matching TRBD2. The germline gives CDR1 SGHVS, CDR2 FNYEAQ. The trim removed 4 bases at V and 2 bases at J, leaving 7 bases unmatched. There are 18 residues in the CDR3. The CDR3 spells CASSSRTSGRLTYNEQFF. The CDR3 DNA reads TGTGCCAGCAGCTCCAGGACTAGCGGGAGGCTCACCTACAATGAGCAGTTCTTC.

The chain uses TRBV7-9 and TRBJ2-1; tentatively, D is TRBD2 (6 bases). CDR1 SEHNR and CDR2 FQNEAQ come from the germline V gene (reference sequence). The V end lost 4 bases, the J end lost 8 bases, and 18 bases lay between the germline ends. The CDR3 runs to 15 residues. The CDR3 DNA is TGTGCCAGCAGCTCCGGACTGATAACTAGCTATGAGCAGTTCTTC. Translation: CASSSGLITSYEQFF.

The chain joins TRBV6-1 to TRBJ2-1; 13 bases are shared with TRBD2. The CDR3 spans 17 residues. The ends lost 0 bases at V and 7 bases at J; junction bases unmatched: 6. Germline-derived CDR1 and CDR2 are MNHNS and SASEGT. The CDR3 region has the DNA TGTGCCAGCAGTGAAGCAAGAGGACTAGCGGGAGTAAATGAGCAGTTCTTC. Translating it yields CASSEARGLAGVNEQFF.

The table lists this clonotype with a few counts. The CDR3 region is CASSLKPGAEYF. The DNA for the CDR3 is TGTGCCAGCAGCTTAAAACCGGGAGCCGAGTACTTC. J is TRBJ2-5 and V is TRBV5-5; weak D call: TRBD2 (6 bases). The V gene lost 2 bases and the J gene lost 12 bases, with 14 bases spanning the gap. Germline-derived CDR1 and CDR2 are SGHKS and YYEKEE (reference sequence). CDR3 length: 12 amino acids.

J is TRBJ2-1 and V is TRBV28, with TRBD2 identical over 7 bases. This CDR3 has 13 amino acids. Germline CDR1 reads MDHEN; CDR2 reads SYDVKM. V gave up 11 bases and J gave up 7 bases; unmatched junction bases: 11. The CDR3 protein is CASMGGAWNEQFF. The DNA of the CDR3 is TGTGCCTCAATGGGAGGGGCTTGGAATGAGCAGTTCTTC.

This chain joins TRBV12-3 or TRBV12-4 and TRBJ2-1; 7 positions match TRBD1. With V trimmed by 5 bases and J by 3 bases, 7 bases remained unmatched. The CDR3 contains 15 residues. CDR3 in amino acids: CASSQGTDYYNEQFF. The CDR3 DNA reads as TGTGCCAGCAGTCAGGGGACAGACTACTACAATGAGCAGTTCTTC.